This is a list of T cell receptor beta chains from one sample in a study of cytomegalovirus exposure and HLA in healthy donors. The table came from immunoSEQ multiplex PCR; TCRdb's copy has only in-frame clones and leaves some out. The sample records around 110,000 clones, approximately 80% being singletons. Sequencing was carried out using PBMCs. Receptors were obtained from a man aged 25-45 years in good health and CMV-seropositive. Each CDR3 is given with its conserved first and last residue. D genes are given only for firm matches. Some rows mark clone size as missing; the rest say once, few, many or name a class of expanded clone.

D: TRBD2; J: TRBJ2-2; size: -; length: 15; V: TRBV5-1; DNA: TGCGCCAGCAGCCCGCAACTAGCGGGGGGAACGGAGCTGTTTTTT; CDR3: CASSPQLAGGTELFF
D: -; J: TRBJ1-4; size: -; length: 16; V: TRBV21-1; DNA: TGTGCCAGCAGCACCCGGGACAGATCAACTAATGAAAAACTGTTTTTT; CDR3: CASSTRDRSTNEKLFF
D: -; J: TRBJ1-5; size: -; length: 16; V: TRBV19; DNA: TGTGCCAGTACACTAGTTCCCGGGGGGGAGTATCAGCCCCAGCATTTT; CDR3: CASTLVPGGEYQPQHF
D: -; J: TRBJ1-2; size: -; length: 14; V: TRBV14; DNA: TGTGCCAGCAGCCATCTGCAGGGCTTTTATGGCTACACCTTC; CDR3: CASSHLQGFYGYTF
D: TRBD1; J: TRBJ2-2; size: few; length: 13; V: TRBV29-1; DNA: TGCAGCGCCATGACAGGGCCCCCCGGGGAGCTGTTTTTT; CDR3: CSAMTGPPGELFF
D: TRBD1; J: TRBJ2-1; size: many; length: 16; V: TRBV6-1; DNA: TGTGCCAGCAGTCAAGGGACGGGACAGGGCTACAATGAGCAGTTCTTC; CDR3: CASSQGTGQGYNEQFF
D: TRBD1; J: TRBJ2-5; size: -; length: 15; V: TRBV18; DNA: TGTGCCAGCTCACCCCCGGGACAGGGTCAAGAGACCCAGTACTTC; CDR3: CASSPPGQGQETQYF
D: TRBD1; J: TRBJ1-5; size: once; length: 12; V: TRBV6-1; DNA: TGTGCCAGCAGTGAACTTGACAGGGTCCAGCATTTT; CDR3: CASSELDRVQHF
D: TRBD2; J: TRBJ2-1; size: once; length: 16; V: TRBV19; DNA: TGTGCCAGTAGTATAGATCTGGAGACTAGCGTGGATGAGCAGTTCTTC; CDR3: CASSIDLETSVDEQFF
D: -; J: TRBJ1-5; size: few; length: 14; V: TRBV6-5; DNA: TGTGCCAGCAGTTACGCGGGGGGAGGTCAGCCCCAGCATTTT; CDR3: CASSYAGGGQPQHF
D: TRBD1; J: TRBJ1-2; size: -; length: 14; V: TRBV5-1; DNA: TGCGCCAGCAGCTTGGAAAGGGGGCTTTGGGGCTACACCTTC; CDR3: CASSLERGLWGYTF
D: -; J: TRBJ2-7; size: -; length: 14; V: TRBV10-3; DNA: TGTGCCATCAGTGGCCGGGACATTACCTACGAGCAGTACTTC; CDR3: CAISGRDITYEQYF
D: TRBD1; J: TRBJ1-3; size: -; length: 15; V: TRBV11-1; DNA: TGTGCCAGCAGCTGGACGACAGGGACTGGAAACACCATATATTTT; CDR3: CASSWTTGTGNTIYF
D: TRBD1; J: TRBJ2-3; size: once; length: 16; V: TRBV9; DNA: TGTGCCAGCAGCACCCCGGCCGGGACAGGGACAGATACGCAGTATTTT; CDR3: CASSTPAGTGTDTQYF
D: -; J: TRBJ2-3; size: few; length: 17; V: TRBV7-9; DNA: TGTGCCAGCAGCTTAGATTTCAACGAGGCCCGCACAGATACGCAGTATTTT; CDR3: CASSLDFNEARTDTQYF
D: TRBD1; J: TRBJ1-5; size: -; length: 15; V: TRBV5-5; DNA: TGTGCCAGCAGTCTTGACAGGGGACTTTCTCAGCCCCAGCATTTT; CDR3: CASSLDRGLSQPQHF
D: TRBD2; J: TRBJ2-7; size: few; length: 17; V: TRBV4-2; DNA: TGTGCCAGCAGCCTTGACGACCGACTAGCGGGGGGGCGGGAGCAGTACTTC; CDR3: CASSLDDRLAGGREQYF
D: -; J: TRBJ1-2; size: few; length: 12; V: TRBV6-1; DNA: TGTGCCAGCAGGATCACCCAGGGAGGAAACACCTTC; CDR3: CASRITQGGNTF
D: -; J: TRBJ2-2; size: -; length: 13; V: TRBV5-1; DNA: TGCGCCAGCAGCTCCCTAGCGACCGGGGAGCTGTTTTTT; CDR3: CASSSLATGELFF
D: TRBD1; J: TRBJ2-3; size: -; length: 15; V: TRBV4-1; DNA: TGCGCCAGCAGCCAAGCGGACAGGGGCACAGATACGCAGTATTTT; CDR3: CASSQADRGTDTQYF
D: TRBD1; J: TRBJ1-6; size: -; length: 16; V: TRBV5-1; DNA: TGCGCCAGCAGCTTGGGGACAGGGGGGGACCTTTCACCCCTCCACTTT; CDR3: CASSLGTGGDLSPLHF
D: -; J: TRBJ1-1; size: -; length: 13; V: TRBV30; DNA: TGTGCCTGGAGTGTACACTTTCAGGGGCAAGCTTTCTTT; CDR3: CAWSVHFQGQAFF
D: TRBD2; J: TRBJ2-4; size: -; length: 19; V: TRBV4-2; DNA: TGTGCCAGCAGCCAAGATCCCAAGGGCGGGAGGACCGTTGGTAACATTCAGTACTTC; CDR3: CASSQDPKGGRTVGNIQYF
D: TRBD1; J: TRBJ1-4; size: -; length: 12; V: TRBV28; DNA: TGTGCCAGCAGTCTAGAGACAGGGTGCCTGTTTTTT; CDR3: CASSLETGCLFF
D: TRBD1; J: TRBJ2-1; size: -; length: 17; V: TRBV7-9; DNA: TGTGCCAGCAGCTTACCTAACAGGGGGCTTTCCTACAATGAGCAGTTCTTC; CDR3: CASSLPNRGLSYNEQFF
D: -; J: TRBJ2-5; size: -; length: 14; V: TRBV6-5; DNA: TGTGCCAGCAGTTCCTCTGGGCAGCAAGAGACCCAGTACTTC; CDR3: CASSSSGQQETQYF